A selection of T cell receptor beta chains follows, all from one sample in a study of response to subunit inactivated influenza vaccine. Each CDR3 protein gets one entry after TCRdb re-called the RT-PCR reads with MiXCR. The sample contains about 650,000 distinct CDR3 sequences, about a sixth of which appear only once. Source: PBMCs from blood, taken approximately 12 days after vaccination. The receptors derive from a man aged 45-65 years who received an inactivated influenza vaccine. CDR3s include the opening cysteine and the closing phenylalanine or tryptophan. Fields, in order: CDR3 length, J gene, V gene, clone size, D gene, CDR3 DNA, CDR3 protein. The D gene is left open where the match is weak. Part of the rows lack a size; the others show once, few, many or a class for expanded clones.

14 TRBJ2-7 TRBV6-5 NA NA TGTGCCAGCAGTTACTGGCAGGGCCCCTACGAGCAGTACTTC CASSYWQGPYEQYF
15 TRBJ2-5 TRBV12-3/TRBV12-4 few TRBD1 TGTGCCAGCAGTCCTAGACAGGGAAGCTGGGAGACCCAGTACTTC CASSPRQGSWETQYF
20 TRBJ2-3 TRBV7-8 NA TRBD2 TGTGCCAGCAGCTTAGCGCGGGTCTGGGCTAGCGGGACACCGTCAGATACGCAGTATTTT CASSLARVWASGTPSDTQYF
12 TRBJ2-5 TRBV7-2 once TRBD1 TGTGCCAGCAGGGGGACAGGGGGGACCCAGTACTTC CASRGTGGTQYF
15 TRBJ1-2 TRBV14 NA TRBD1 TGTGCCAGCAGCCAGTCGACAGGGTGGGGCTATGGCTACACCTTC CASSQSTGWGYGYTF
12 TRBJ1-3 TRBV3-1 few NA TGTGCCAGCAGCCAAGAGGAAAACACCATATATTTT CASSQEENTIYF
13 TRBJ2-5 TRBV12-3/TRBV12-4 NA NA TGTGCCAGCAGTTCCCAAGTAAGGGAGACCCAGTACTTC CASSSQVRETQYF
15 TRBJ2-5 TRBV11-2 NA NA TGTGCCAGCAGCTTAGTCGACATGACGCAAGAGACCCAGTACTTC CASSLVDMTQETQYF
15 TRBJ2-7 TRBV5-1 few NA TGCGCCAGCAGCTTGGGTCGGGACCTCTCCTACGAGCAGTACTTC CASSLGRDLSYEQYF
14 TRBJ1-4 TRBV6-2/TRBV6-3 NA NA TGTGCCAGCAGTTACGGGACGGAGATTGAAAAACTGTTTTTT CASSYGTEIEKLFF
18 TRBJ2-2 TRBV19 NA NA TGTGCCAGTAGATACCTTTGGCAAGGGGATGCGAACACCGGGGAGCTGTTTTTT CASRYLWQGDANTGELFF
15 TRBJ2-1 TRBV4-1 NA TRBD2 TGCGCCAGCAGCCCGGGACTAGCGGGAGGTCCTAAGCGGTTCTTC CASSPGLAGGPKRFF
13 TRBJ2-5 TRBV29-1 many NA TGCAGCGTTGAAGTGGTATTGGGGGAGACCCAGTACTTC CSVEVVLGETQYF
17 TRBJ2-3 TRBV10-3 NA TRBD2 TGTGCCATCAGTCCCACATCGGGGCTAGCGGGTACAGATACGCAGTATTTT CAISPTSGLAGTDTQYF
16 TRBJ2-7 TRBV18 NA TRBD1 TGTGCCAGCTCACTACGCTGGGACAGGGAATCGAGCGAGCAGTACTTC CASSLRWDRESSEQYF
15 TRBJ2-7 TRBV6-2/TRBV6-3 few TRBD1 TGTGCCAGCAGTTATTTGGGACAGGGGCCCTACGAGCAGTACTTC CASSYLGQGPYEQYF
14 TRBJ2-3 TRBV4-2 few TRBD2 TGTGCCAGCAGCCAAGCGCTAGCGGCAGATACGCAGTATTTT CASSQALAADTQYF
13 TRBJ2-3 TRBV29-1 few NA TGCAGCGTTGTTACAGACAGCACAGATACGCAGTATTTT CSVVTDSTDTQYF
19 TRBJ2-7 TRBV5-1 few TRBD1 TGCGCCAGCAGCTTGGGTTATATCGGACAGGGCCGGGTGGGAAACGAGCAGTACTTC CASSLGYIGQGRVGNEQYF
14 TRBJ2-5 TRBV28 many NA TGTGCCAGCAGTTTTTGGGTGGACTCCGGGACCCAGTACTTC CASSFWVDSGTQYF
15 TRBJ2-5 TRBV4-3 few TRBD2 TGCGCCAGCAGCCGAACTAGCGGGATCGGGGAGACCCAGTACTTC CASSRTSGIGETQYF
14 TRBJ1-2 TRBV7-2 NA NA TGTGCCAGCAACCCTAAGGGGGGGGGCGCTGGCTACACCTTC CASNPKGGGAGYTF
13 TRBJ1-1 TRBV20-1 many TRBD1 TGCACCCCTCGGACAGGGGATTTGGCTGAAGCTTTCTTT CTPRTGDLAEAFF
16 TRBJ2-5 TRBV5-6 few TRBD2 TGTGCCAGCAGCGCCTATCTAGCGGAACTCCAAGAGACCCAGTACTTC CASSAYLAELQETQYF
15 TRBJ1-5 TRBV7-8 NA TRBD1 TGTGCCAGCAGCCCATCACAGGGGCCCGATCAGCCCCAGCATTTT CASSPSQGPDQPQHF
14 TRBJ2-7 TRBV2 NA TRBD1 TGTGCCAGCAACCCCAGGGGGCAGAACTACGAGCAGTACTTC CASNPRGQNYEQYF
15 TRBJ1-4 TRBV4-1 NA NA TGCGCCAGCAGCCAAGATTGGGGGCGCGATGAAAAACTGTTTTTT CASSQDWGRDEKLFF
13 TRBJ1-5 TRBV6-1 NA NA TGTGCCAGCATCGAGGGGGGCCGGCAGCCCCAGCATTTT CASIEGGRQPQHF
14 TRBJ2-1 TRBV20-1 NA NA TGCAGTGCTAGAGTGACGACAGGTCGTGATGGGCAGTTCTTC CSARVTTGRDGQFF
16 TRBJ2-7 TRBV12-3/TRBV12-4 many NA TGTGCCAGCAGTCCCGGGACTCCATCCATGTCCTACGAGCAGTACTTC CASSPGTPSMSYEQYF
17 TRBJ2-7 TRBV3-1 NA NA TGTGCCAGCAGCCAAGAAGATCCGGATTGGGGGTCCTACGAGCAGTACTTC CASSQEDPDWGSYEQYF
14 TRBJ2-5 TRBV4-1 few NA TGCGCCAGCAGCCAAGAGGTCCGGGCAGGGACCCAGTACTTC CASSQEVRAGTQYF
12 TRBJ1-5 TRBV20-1 few NA TGCAGCGCTTATACAGGGCCAGAGCCCCAGCATTTT CSAYTGPEPQHF
14 TRBJ1-1 TRBV20-1 NA NA TGCAGTGCTAGAGTCGGAGCCCGGAACACTGAAGCTTTCTTT CSARVGARNTEAFF
18 TRBJ2-1 TRBV11-1 few TRBD2 TGTGCCAGCAGCTTATACGTTAGCGGGGGGGCCGGAGACAATGAGCAGTTCTTC CASSLYVSGGAGDNEQFF
14 TRBJ2-5 TRBV20-1 NA TRBD1 TGCAGTGCCTCGACAGGGGCCCCTTCAGAGACCCAGTACTTC CSASTGAPSETQYF
15 TRBJ2-7 TRBV5-1 NA TRBD2 TGCGCCAGCAGCTTGCGGGAGGGCCTATTGGACGAGCAGTACTTC CASSLREGLLDEQYF
11 TRBJ2-1 TRBV2 NA NA TGTGCCAGCAGTGAGGAAGGGCGGCAGTTCTTC CASSEEGRQFF
14 TRBJ2-1 TRBV7-2 many NA TGTGCCAGCAGCTTTCCATTCTCCTACAATGAGCAGTTCTTC CASSFPFSYNEQFF
15 TRBJ1-2 TRBV28 NA TRBD1 TGTGCCAGCAGTTCGCCGCAGGGGGCGGTTTATGGCTACACCTTC CASSSPQGAVYGYTF
11 TRBJ2-2 TRBV5-1 NA NA TGCGCCAGCAGCTTTGACGGGGAGCTGTTTTTT CASSFDGELFF
14 TRBJ2-7 TRBV7-3 NA NA TGTGCCAGCAGCCCAGGCTCCGGGGCGGCCGAGCAGTACTTC CASSPGSGAAEQYF
13 TRBJ2-7 TRBV12-3/TRBV12-4 many NA TGTGCCAGCACCCCAGATGGGGTCTACGAGCAGTACTTC CASTPDGVYEQYF
16 TRBJ1-3 TRBV7-8 few NA NA CASTLRARGEGNTIYF
16 TRBJ1-4 TRBV12-3/TRBV12-4 few NA TGTGCCAGCAGTAGCGAAGGCCTTGCAACTAATGAAAAACTGTTTTTT CASSSEGLATNEKLFF
17 TRBJ2-1 TRBV15 few NA TGTGCCACCAGCAGAGACGAGTCCGGGACAAGATACAATGAGCAGTTCTTC CATSRDESGTRYNEQFF
19 TRBJ1-5 TRBV6-5 NA NA TGTGCCAGCAGTTATCGTCTCGACAGACCCACCAGTATCAATCAGCCCCAGCATTTT CASSYRLDRPTSINQPQHF
12 TRBJ2-7 TRBV12-3/TRBV12-4 many NA TGTGCCAGCAGTCCCTTTGGGCCCGAGCAGTACTTC CASSPFGPEQYF
15 TRBJ2-7 TRBV4-3 few TRBD1 TGCGCCAGCAGCCAAGACAGGGGGACCTCCTACGAGCAGTACTTC CASSQDRGTSYEQYF
14 TRBJ2-7 TRBV11-2 NA TRBD1 TGTGCCAGCAGCACCTGGACAGGCTCCTACGAGCAGTACTTC CASSTWTGSYEQYF
20 TRBJ1-5 TRBV4-2 few TRBD1 TGTGCCAGCAGCCAAGTGACATACAGGGGGCCTAGACTGGGCAATCAGCCCCAGCATTTT CASSQVTYRGPRLGNQPQHF
15 TRBJ1-5 TRBV7-2 few NA TGTGCCAGCAGCCCACCGGGACGTATAAATCAGTCCCAGCATTTT CASSPPGRINQSQHF
18 TRBJ2-1 TRBV11-1 few NA TGTGCCAGCAGCTCCCTCAGGGAGACAGAACGCTCCTACAATGAGCAGTTCTTC CASSSLRETERSYNEQFF